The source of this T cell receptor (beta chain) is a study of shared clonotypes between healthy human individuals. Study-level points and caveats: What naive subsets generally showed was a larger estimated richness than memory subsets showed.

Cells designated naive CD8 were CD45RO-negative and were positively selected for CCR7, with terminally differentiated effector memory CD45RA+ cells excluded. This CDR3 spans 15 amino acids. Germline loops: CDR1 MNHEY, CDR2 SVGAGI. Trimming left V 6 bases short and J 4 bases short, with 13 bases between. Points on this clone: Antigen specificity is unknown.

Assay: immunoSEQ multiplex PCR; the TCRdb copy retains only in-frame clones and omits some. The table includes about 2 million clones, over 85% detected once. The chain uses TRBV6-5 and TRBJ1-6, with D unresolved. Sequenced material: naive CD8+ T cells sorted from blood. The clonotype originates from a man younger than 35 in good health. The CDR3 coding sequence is TGTGCCAGCAGCGGAACTGGCAAATATAATTCACCCCTCCACTTT. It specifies CASSGTGKYNSPLHF.